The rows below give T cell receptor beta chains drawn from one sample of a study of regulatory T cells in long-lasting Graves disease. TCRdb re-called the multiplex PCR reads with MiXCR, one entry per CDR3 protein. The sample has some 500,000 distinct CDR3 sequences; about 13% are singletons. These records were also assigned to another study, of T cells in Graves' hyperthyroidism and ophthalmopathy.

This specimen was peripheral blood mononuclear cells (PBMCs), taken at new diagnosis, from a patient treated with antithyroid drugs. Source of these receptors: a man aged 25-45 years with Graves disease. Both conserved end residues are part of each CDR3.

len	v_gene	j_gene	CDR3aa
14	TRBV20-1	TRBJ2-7	CSAPRELMSYEQYF
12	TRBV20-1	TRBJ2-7	CSATGIYYEQYF
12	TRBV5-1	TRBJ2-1	CASRVDGNEQFF
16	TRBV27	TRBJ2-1	CASSLILAGVGNEQFF
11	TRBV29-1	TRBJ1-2	CSADRGGGYTF
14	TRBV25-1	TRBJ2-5	CASSSRQGRETQYF
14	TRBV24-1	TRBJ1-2	CATSDLRQNYGYTF
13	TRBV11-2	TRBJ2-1	CASSPEGYNEQFF
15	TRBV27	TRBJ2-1	CASSRDRVNRNGQFF
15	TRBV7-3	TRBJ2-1	CASSLTAGSYNEQFF
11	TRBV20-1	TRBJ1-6	CSAGENSPLHF
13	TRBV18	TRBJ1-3	CASSAEFRNTIYF
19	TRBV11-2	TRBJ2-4	CASSLETLAGEGAKNIQYF
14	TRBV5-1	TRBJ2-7	CASSSGPGINEQYF
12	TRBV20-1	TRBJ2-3	CSAEAYTDTQYF
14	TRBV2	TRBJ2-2	CASSERESPGELFF
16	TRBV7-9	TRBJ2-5	CASSFEGARPRETQYF
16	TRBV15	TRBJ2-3	CATSSGRQGGTDTQYF
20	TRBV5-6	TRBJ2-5	CASSSLGPNRGQPYQETQYF
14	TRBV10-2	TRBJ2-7	CASSESRGPREQYF
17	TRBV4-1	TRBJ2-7	CASSLSGGGGEAYEQYF
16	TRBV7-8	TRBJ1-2	CASSLSAGGQNYGYTF
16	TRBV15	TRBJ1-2	CATSGLGAGEEYGYTF
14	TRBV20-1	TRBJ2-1	CSALTSGNPNEQFF
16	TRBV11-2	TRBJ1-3	CASSLVLYSSGNTIYF
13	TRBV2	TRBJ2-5	CASSRDSGETQYF
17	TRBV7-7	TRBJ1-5	CASSRYQEENSNQPQHF
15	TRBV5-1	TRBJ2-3	CASTQQGAGTDTQYF
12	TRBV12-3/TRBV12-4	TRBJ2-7	CASSNSFYEQYF
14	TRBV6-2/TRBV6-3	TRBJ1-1	CASPGKGWNTEAFF
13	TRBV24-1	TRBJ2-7	CATSEAGEEEQYF
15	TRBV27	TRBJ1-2	CASSSPWEANYGYTF
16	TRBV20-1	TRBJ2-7	CSARGPGGISIYEQYF
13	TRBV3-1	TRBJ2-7	CASSPWSSYEQYF
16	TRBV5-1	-	CASSLSTPGDGETQYF
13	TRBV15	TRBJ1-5	CASRGGPAQPQHF
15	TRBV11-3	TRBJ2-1	CASSPGTGGLDEQFF
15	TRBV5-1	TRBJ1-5	CASSLTGGSTQPQHF
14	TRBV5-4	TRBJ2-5	CASSLDSGQETQYF
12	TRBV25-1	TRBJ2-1	CASSVKGNEQFF
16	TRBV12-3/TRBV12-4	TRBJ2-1	CASSLEGTSGRSEQFF
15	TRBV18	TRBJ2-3	CASSHSATSTDTQYF
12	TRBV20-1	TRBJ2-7	CSASGRDYEQYF
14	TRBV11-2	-	CASSLRDGEETQYF
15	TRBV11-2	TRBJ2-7	CASRQPASGSYEQYF